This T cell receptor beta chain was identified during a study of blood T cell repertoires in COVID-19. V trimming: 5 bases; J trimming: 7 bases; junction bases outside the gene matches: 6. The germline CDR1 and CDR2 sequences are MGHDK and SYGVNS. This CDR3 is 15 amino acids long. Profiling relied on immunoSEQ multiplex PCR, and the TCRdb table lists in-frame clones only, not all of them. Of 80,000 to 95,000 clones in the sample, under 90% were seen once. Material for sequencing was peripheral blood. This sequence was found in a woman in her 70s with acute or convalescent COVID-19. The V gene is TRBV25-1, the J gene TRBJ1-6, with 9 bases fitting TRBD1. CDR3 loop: CASSTRDRDNSPLHF. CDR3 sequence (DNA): TGTGCCAGCAGTACCCGGGACAGGGACAATTCACCCCTCCACTTT.